A single sample is the source of the 14 T cell receptor beta chains below, sequenced in a study of control samples from healthy donors and cancer patients. Sequenced by immunoSEQ multiplex PCR; TCRdb stores in-frame clones only, minus some. The sample shows tens of thousands of clones, around 90% of them seen only once. The sequencing input was PBMCs. The receptors shown here come from a man in his 60s with head and neck cancer.

V and J are TRBV5-1 and TRBJ2-1, with a possible D match to TRBD1 (6 bases). The CDR3 extends over 17 amino acids. V dropped 0 bases and J dropped 5 bases, with 18 bases sitting between them. Germline-derived CDR1 and CDR2 are SGHRS and YFSETQ. The CDR3 reads CASSLVPQGGENNEQFF. The DNA of the CDR3 is TGCGCCAGCAGCTTGGTTCCACAGGGTGGGGAGAACAATGAGCAGTTCTTC. The variable domain in full, completed from reference TRBV5-1 and TRBJ2-1, reads KAGVTQTPRYLIKTRGQQVTLSCSPISGHRSVSWYQQTPGQGLQFLFEYFSETQRNKGNFPGRFSGRQFSNSRSEMNVSTLELGDSALYLCASSLVPQGGENNEQFFGPGTRLTVL.

The gene calls are TRBV6-2 or TRBV6-3 and TRBJ2-7, with 8 nucleotides matching TRBD1. This CDR3 is built from 15 residues. V lost 4 bases to trimming and J lost 0 bases; unmatched junction nucleotides: 5. Germline V CDR1 and CDR2: MNHEY, SVGEGT. As DNA, the CDR3 is TGTGCCAGCAGTTTCACAGGGGGTCCCTCCTACGAGCAGTACTTC. It encodes CASSFTGGPSYEQYF.

The V call is TRBV19, the J call TRBJ1-3; D not resolved. Germline V gene lookup returns CDR1 LNHDA and CDR2 SQIVND (reference sequence). CDR3 length equals 16 residues. V lost 4 bases, J lost 1 base, and 14 bases lay in between. The CDR3 bases are TGTGCCAGTAGTAGTTCCGTCGGAACTTCTGGAAACACCATATATTTT. It specifies CASSSSVGTSGNTIYF.

The genes are TRBV28 and TRBJ1-2; D gene uncertain. This CDR3 is built from 12 residues. Deletions cut 1 base from V and 6 bases from J, with 6 bases between. Germline-derived CDR1 and CDR2 are MDHEN and SYDVKM. CDR3 residues: CASSLFPNGYTF. Here the CDR3 DNA reads TGTGCCAGCAGTTTATTTCCGAATGGCTACACCTTC.

CDR3 in DNA: TGTGCCAGCAGTGATATCAGGACCTCCTACGAGCAGTACTTC. Protein product: CASSDIRTSYEQYF. The chain joins TRBV25-1 to TRBJ2-7; D remains unclear. CDR1 is MGHDK and CDR2 is SYGVNS in the germline V gene. Trimming removed 3 bases from V and 0 bases from J, with 9 bases in between. The CDR3 length is 14 residues.

The V and J genes are TRBV4-1 and TRBJ2-5; 9 bases are shared with TRBD2. V lost 2 bases to trimming and J lost 3 bases; unmatched junction nucleotides: 7. CDR3 length equals 16 residues. The V gene's germline CDR1 is MGHRA and CDR2 YSYEKL. In DNA form, the CDR3 reads TGCGCCAGCAGCCAAAGAAGGGCTAGCGGGAAAGAGACCCAGTACTTC. Translated: CASSQRRASGKETQYF.

V usage is TRBV7-3 and J usage is TRBJ2-5; D remains unclear. Germline V gene lookup returns CDR1 SGHTA and CDR2 FQGTGA. With 5 bases removed from V and 3 bases from J, the gap between germline ends came to 10 bases. The CDR3 loop spans 13 amino acids. The CDR3 protein is CASSPSRKETQYF. In nucleotides, the CDR3 is TGTGCCAGCAGCCCGAGCCGGAAAGAGACCCAGTACTTC.

The chain recombines TRBV28 with TRBJ2-3, with 11 bases matching TRBD2. V lost 5 bases to trimming and J lost 4 bases; unmatched junction nucleotides: 5. Germline V gene data show CDR1 as MDHEN and CDR2 as SYDVKM. This CDR3 has 15 residues. The CDR3 is CASSVAGGLSDTQYF. The CDR3 DNA is TGTGCCAGCAGTGTAGCGGGAGGGCTGTCAGATACGCAGTATTTT. Filled out from reference TRBV28 and TRBJ2-3, the complete variable domain reads DVKVTQSSRYLVKRTGEKVFLECVQDMDHENMFWYRQDPGLGLRLIYFSYDVKMKEKGDIPEGYSVSREKKERFSLILESASTNQTSMYLCASSVAGGLSDTQYFGPGTRLTVL.

The chain links TRBV7-2 to TRBJ1-3, with no clear D. The V and J ends lost 7 bases and 0 bases respectively, with 13 bases between them. Germline CDR1 is SGHTA and CDR2 is FQGNSA. This CDR3 has 15 residues. In DNA, the CDR3 is TGTGCCAGCACCAATTGGGCGAACTCTGGAAACACCATATATTTT. Translating gives CASTNWANSGNTIYF.

Here the CDR3 reads CASSRRGYGYTF. For the CDR3, the DNA is TGTGCCAGCAGCCGACGGGGGTATGGCTACACCTTC. The V gene is TRBV6-5, the J gene TRBJ1-2; D may be TRBD1 (5 bases). The germline CDR1 and CDR2 sequences are MNHEY and SVGAGI. V lost 6 bases and J 5 bases, leaving 10 bases between the germline ends. This CDR3 has 12 residues.

The genes are TRBV30 and TRBJ2-2; D is unresolved. Per germline, CDR1 GTSNPN and CDR2 SVGIG (reference sequence). Trimming removed 5 bases from V and 4 bases from J, with 11 bases in between. CDR3 length: 13 residues. Here the CDR3 reads CAWDVAGTGELFF. CDR3 nucleotides: TGTGCCTGGGATGTCGCCGGCACCGGGGAGCTGTTTTTT.

This chain connects TRBV5-8 to TRBJ2-5; no clear D. The CDR3 is 14 residues long. The germline V gene has CDR1 SGHTS and CDR2 YDEGEE. V dropped 2 bases and J dropped 6 bases, with 14 bases sitting between them. The CDR3 DNA follows: TGTGCCAGCAGCTTAATTCAGTCTCGGAAGACCCAGTACTTC. It is translated as CASSLIQSRKTQYF.

The chain has TRBV3-1 (or the pseudogene TRBV3-2) and TRBJ2-2; 7 bases are a match to TRBD2. J lost 7 bases, V lost 6 bases, and 5 bases had no gene match. Germline V gene data show CDR1 as LGHDT and CDR2 as YNNKEL (reference sequence). The CDR3 consists of 13 residues. CDR3 protein: CASRAGDLGELFF. In nucleotides, the CDR3 is TGTGCCAGCAGGGCGGGGGATCTCGGGGAGCTGTTTTTT.

J is TRBJ2-2 and V is TRBV11-3; the D is unclear. From germline, CDR1 is SGHNT and CDR2 YENEEA. The CDR3 has 12 residues. Trimming shortened V by 5 bases and J by 8 bases, and 9 bases separated the two germline ends. CDR3 protein: CASSLTRGELFF. The CDR3 coding sequence is TGTGCCAGCAGCCTTACCAGGGGGGAGCTGTTTTTT.